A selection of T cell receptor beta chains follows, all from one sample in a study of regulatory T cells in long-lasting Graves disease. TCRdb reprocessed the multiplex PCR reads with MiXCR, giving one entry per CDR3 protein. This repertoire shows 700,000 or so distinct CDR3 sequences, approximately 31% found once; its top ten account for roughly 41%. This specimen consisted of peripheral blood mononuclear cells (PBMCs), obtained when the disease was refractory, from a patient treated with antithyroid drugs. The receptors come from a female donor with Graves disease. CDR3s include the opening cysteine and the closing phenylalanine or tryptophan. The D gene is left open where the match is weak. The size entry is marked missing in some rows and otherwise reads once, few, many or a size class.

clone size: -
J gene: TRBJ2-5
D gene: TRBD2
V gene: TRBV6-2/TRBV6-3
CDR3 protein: CASSTTGLADTQYF
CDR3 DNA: TGTGCCAGCAGCACCACGGGACTAGCGGATACCCAGTACTTC

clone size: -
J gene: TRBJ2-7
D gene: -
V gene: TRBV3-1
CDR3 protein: CASSQDRTGRSYEQYF
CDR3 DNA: TGTGCCAGCAGCCAAGATCGGACGGGCCGATCCTACGAGCAGTACTTC

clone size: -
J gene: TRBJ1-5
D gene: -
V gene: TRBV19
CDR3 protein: CASSTQTGTNQPQHF
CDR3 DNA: TGTGCCAGTAGTACCCAAACAGGGACCAATCAGCCCCAGCATTTT

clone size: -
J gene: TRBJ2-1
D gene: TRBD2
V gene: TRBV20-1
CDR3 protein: CSASGLAGTYNEQFF
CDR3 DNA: TGCAGTGCTTCCGGACTAGCGGGAACATACAATGAGCAGTTCTTC

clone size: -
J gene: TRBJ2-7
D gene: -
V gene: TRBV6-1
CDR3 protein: CASSRTLYEQYF
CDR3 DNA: TGTGCCAGCAGCCGGACCCTCTACGAGCAGTACTTC

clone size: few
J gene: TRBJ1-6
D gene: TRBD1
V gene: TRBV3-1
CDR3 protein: CASSQQGVGSPLHF
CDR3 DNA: TGTGCCAGCAGCCAACAGGGGGTCGGATCACCCCTCCACTTT

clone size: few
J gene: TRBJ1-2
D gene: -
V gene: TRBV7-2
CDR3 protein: CASSSGQNNYGYTF
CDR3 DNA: TGTGCCAGCAGCTCGGGACAAAATAACTATGGCTACACCTTC

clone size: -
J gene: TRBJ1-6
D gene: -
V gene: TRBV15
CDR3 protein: CATSRGRGGNSPLHF
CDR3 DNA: TGTGCCACCAGCAGAGGACGGGGGGGGAATTCACCCCTCCACTTT

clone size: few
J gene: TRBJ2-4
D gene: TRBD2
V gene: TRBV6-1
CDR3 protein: CASRRTSGSSIQYF
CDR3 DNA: TGTGCCAGCAGACGGACTAGCGGGAGTTCCATTCAGTACTTC

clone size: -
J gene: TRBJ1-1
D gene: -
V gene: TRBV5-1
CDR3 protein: CASRPRTYTEAFF
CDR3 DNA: TGCGCCAGCAGACCCAGGACGTACACTGAAGCTTTCTTT

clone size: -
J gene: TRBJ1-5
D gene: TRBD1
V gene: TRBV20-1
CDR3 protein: CSAGDSGRPQHF
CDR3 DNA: TGCAGTGCTGGGGACAGCGGGCGGCCCCAGCATTTT

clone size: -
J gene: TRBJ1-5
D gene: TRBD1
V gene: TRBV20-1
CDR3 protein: CSASKGQGWAVGPQHF
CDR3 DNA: TGCAGTGCTAGTAAGGGACAGGGGTGGGCCGTTGGGCCCCAGCATTTC

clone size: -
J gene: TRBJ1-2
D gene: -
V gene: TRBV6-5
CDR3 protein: CASSYSGGGVYGYTF
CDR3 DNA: TGTGCCAGCAGTTACTCTGGGGGAGGCGTCTATGGCTACACCTTC

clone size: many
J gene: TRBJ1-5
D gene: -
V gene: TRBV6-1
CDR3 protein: CASSGGWSNQPQHF
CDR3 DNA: TGTGCCAGCAGTGGGGGTTGGAGCAATCAGCCCCAGCATTTT

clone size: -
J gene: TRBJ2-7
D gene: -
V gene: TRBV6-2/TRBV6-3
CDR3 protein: CASSYYDRWDF
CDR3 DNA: TGTGCCAGCAGTTACTACGACAGGTGGGACTTC

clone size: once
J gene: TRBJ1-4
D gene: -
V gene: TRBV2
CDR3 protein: CASGVTQVNNEKLFF
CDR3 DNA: TGTGCCAGCGGCGTAACACAGGTTAATAATGAAAAACTGTTTTTT

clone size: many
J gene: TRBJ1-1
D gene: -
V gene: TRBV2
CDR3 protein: CASSEVTEAFF
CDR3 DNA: TGTGCCAGCAGTGAGGTCACTGAAGCTTTCTTT

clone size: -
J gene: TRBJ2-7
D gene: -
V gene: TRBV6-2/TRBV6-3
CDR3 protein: CASSYGVVAYEQYF
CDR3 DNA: TGTGCCAGCAGTTACGGGGTAGTTGCCTACGAGCAGTACTTC

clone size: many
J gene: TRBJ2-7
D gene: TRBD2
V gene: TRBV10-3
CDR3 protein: CAMAGAPGLAGGPAYEQYF
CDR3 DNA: TGTGCCATGGCCGGGGCCCCGGGACTAGCGGGAGGGCCTGCGTACGAGCAGTACTTC

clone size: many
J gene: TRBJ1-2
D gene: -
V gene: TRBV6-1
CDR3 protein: CASSPPGTGYGYTF
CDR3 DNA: TGTGCCAGCAGTCCTCCCGGGACTGGCTATGGCTACACCTTC

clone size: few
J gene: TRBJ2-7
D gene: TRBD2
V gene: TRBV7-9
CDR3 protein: CASSPGRGSSYEQYF
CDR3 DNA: TGTGCCAGCAGCCCCGGGAGGGGGAGTTCCTACGAGCAGTACTTC

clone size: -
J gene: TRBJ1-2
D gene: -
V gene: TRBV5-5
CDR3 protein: CASRITLWGDYGYTF
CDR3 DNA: TGTGCCAGCAGAATAACCCTTTGGGGGGACTATGGCTACACCTTC

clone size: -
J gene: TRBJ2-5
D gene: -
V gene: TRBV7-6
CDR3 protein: CASSQPTSSETQYF
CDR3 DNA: TGTGCCAGCAGCCAACCTACTAGCTCCGAGACCCAGTACTTC

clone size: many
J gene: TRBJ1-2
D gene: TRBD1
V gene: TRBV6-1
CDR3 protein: CASKLGQGPGGYTF
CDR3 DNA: TGTGCCAGCAAACTAGGACAGGGGCCTGGTGGCTACACCTTC

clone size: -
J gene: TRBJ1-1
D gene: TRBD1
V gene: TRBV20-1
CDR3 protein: CSATGQGAWDTEAFF
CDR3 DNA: TGCAGTGCTACGGGACAGGGGGCGTGGGACACTGAAGCTTTCTTT

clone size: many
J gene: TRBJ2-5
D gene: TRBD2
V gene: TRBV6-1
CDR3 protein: CASSEPLAGGGETQYF
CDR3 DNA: TGTGCCAGCAGTGAACCCCTAGCGGGAGGCGGGGAGACCCAGTACTTC

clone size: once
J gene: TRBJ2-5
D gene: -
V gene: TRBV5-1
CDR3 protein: CASSSDPVVETQYF
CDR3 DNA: TGCGCCAGCAGCTCCGATCCGGTCGTGGAGACCCAGTACTTC

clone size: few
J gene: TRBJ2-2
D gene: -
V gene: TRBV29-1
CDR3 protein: CSVAGQQPGELFF
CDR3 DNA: TGCAGCGTTGCGGGCCAGCAGCCCGGGGAGCTGTTTTTT

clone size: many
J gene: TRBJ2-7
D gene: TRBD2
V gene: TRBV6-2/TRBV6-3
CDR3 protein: CASSYRERELYEQYF
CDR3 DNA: TGTGCCAGCAGTTACCGTGAGCGGGAGCTCTACGAGCAGTACTTC

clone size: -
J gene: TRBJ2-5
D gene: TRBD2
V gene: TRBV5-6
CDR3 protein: CASTWRPSGFWETQYF
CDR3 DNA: TGTGCCAGCACCTGGCGGCCTAGCGGGTTCTGGGAGACCCAGTACTTC

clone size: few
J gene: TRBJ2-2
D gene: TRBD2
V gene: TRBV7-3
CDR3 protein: CASSLTAGGIGELFF
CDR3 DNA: TGTGCCAGCAGCTTAACCGCGGGGGGCATCGGGGAGCTGTTTTTT

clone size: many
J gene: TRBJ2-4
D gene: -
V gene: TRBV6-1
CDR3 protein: CASSHGRRAKNIQYF
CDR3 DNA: TGTGCCAGCAGCCACGGGAGAAGGGCCAAAAACATTCAGTACTTC

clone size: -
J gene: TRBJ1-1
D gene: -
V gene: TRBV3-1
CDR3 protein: CASSQDFRGTEAFF
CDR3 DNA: TGTGCCAGCAGCCAAGATTTCCGGGGAACTGAAGCTTTCTTT

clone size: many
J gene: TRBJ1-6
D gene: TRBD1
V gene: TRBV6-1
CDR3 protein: CASSRDRGHNSPLHF
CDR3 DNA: TGTGCCAGCAGTCGGGACAGGGGCCATAATTCACCCCTCCACTTT

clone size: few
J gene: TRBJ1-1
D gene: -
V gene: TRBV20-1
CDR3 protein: CSARPWRRAFNTEAFF
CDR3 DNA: TGCAGTGCTAGGCCATGGAGGCGCGCTTTCAACACTGAAGCTTTCTTT

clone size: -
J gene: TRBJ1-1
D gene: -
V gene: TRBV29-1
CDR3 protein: CSVVGQGSEAFF
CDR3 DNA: TGCAGCGTTGTAGGGCAGGGCTCTGAAGCTTTCTTT